This is a list of T cell receptor beta chains from one sample in a study of CD8 T cells in Susac syndrome. TCRdb redid the calling of the immunoSEQ multiplex PCR reads with MiXCR, one entry per CDR3 protein. The sample holds some 450,000 distinct CDR3 sequences, 85% to 90% seen once. The specimen was CD8+ T cells from PBMCs. These receptor sequences come from a human donor with multiple sclerosis. CDR3s include the opening cysteine and the closing phenylalanine or tryptophan. A D gene is named only where the DNA matches it firmly. Expanded clones get a size class; other rows say once, few or many, or leave the size out.

V gene	J gene	clone size	D gene	CDR3 protein	CDR3 DNA
TRBV27	TRBJ1-2	-	TRBD1	CASGADRVHGYTF	TGTGCCAGCGGGGCGGACAGGGTACATGGCTACACCTTC
TRBV9	TRBJ2-1	-	TRBD2	CASSLAGGGGSYNEQFF	TGTGCCAGCAGCCTCGCAGGCGGCGGGGGCTCCTACAATGAGCAGTTCTTC
TRBV6-5	TRBJ2-7	-	TRBD1	CASSYDPDRVVDEQYF	TGTGCCAGCAGTTACGATCCCGACAGGGTAGTCGACGAGCAGTACTTC
TRBV7-9	TRBJ1-1	-	-	CASSLVGRQHTEAFF	TGTGCCAGCAGCTTAGTGGGTCGTCAGCACACTGAAGCTTTCTTT
TRBV29-1	TRBJ2-7	-	TRBD1	CSVDPGTGGVEQYF	TGCAGCGTTGACCCCGGGACAGGGGGCGTCGAGCAGTACTTC
TRBV4-2	TRBJ1-2	-	-	CASGPETNYGYTF	TGTGCCAGCGGACCCGAAACTAACTATGGCTACACCTTC
TRBV20-1	TRBJ1-1	-	TRBD1	CSALGRDRETLNTEAFF	TGCAGTGCCCTAGGTAGGGACAGAGAAACTTTGAACACTGAAGCTTTCTTT
TRBV6-5	TRBJ2-6	-	TRBD1	CASSYHGQESPRSGANVLTF	TGTGCCAGCAGTTATCACGGACAGGAGTCCCCCCGGTCTGGGGCCAACGTCCTGACTTTC
TRBV30	TRBJ2-2	-	TRBD1	CAGTGVNTGELFF	TGTGCCGGAACAGGGGTGAACACCGGGGAGCTGTTTTTT
TRBV27	TRBJ2-7	-	TRBD1	CASSPTGVEQYF	TGTGCCAGCAGTCCCACAGGGGTGGAGCAGTACTTC
TRBV5-1	TRBJ1-2	once	TRBD1	CASSLEGAGGPYGYTF	TGCGCCAGCAGCTTGGAGGGGGCAGGGGGCCCATATGGCTACACCTTC
TRBV11-2	TRBJ1-1	-	TRBD1	CASSPTGDVFTEAFF	TGTGCCAGCAGCCCGACAGGGGATGTGTTCACTGAAGCTTTCTTT
TRBV19	TRBJ2-3	once	TRBD2	CATSPPVLAGPDTQYF	TGTGCCACCAGCCCCCCGGTTCTAGCGGGACCAGATACGCAGTATTTT
TRBV6-1	TRBJ2-2	few	-	CASSDLITGELFF	TGTGCCAGCAGTGACCTTATAACCGGGGAGCTGTTTTTT
TRBV30	TRBJ2-7	-	TRBD1	CAWSVGQGAEQYF	TGTGCCTGGAGTGTGGGACAGGGTGCCGAGCAGTACTTC
TRBV7-9	TRBJ2-3	-	TRBD2	CASSPSGGTSDTQYF	TGTGCCAGCAGCCCAAGCGGGGGTACGTCAGATACGCAGTATTTT
TRBV7-9	TRBJ2-5	once	-	CASSWVGSEETQYF	TGTGCCAGCAGCTGGGTGGGTAGCGAAGAGACCCAGTACTTC
TRBV7-9	TRBJ2-1	-	TRBD2	CASSLALANEQFF	TGTGCCAGCAGCTTAGCACTAGCGAATGAGCAGTTCTTC
TRBV6-5	TRBJ2-5	-	TRBD2	CASSYIAGEETQYF	TGTGCCAGCAGTTACATAGCGGGGGAAGAGACCCAGTACTTC
TRBV28	TRBJ1-1	-	-	CASSISPGGAEAFF	TGTGCCAGCAGTATATCGCCGGGGGGAGCTGAAGCTTTCTTT
TRBV4-1	TRBJ2-3	-	TRBD1	CASSTPGQGAGGTDTQYF	TGCGCCAGCAGCACACCGGGACAGGGGGCGGGTGGCACAGATACGCAGTATTTT
TRBV28	TRBJ2-7	-	TRBD2	CASSSGGTSGTLDYEQYF	TGTGCCAGCAGTTCAGGAGGGACTAGCGGAACGCTAGACTACGAGCAGTACTTC
TRBV15	TRBJ2-1	-	TRBD1	CATSRWTGGPSGPHRNEQFF	TGTGCCACCAGCAGGTGGACAGGGGGTCCTAGCGGCCCCCACAGGAATGAGCAGTTCTTC
TRBV30	TRBJ2-3	-	-	CAAFTDTQYF	TGTGCCGCATTTACAGATACGCAGTATTTT
TRBV10-2	TRBJ1-2	-	-	CASSDKNRQGYTF	TGCGCCAGCAGCGATAAAAACCGACAAGGCTACACCTTC
TRBV14	TRBJ1-1	once	TRBD1	CASSLRDRGLPGNTEAFF	TGTGCCAGCAGCCTCCGAGACAGGGGTTTACCCGGGAACACTGAAGCTTTCTTT
TRBV4-2	TRBJ1-5	-	-	CASSPTDSNQPQHF	TGTGCCAGCAGCCCGACAGATAGCAATCAGCCCCAGCATTTT
TRBV30	TRBJ2-1	-	-	CAWSELGEQFF	TGTGCCTGGAGTGAATTGGGGGAGCAGTTCTTC
TRBV6-7	TRBJ2-7	-	-	CASSFLEGSYEQYF	TGTGCCAGCAGTTTCCTGGAAGGGTCCTACGAGCAGTACTTC
TRBV6-5	TRBJ2-7	-	TRBD2	CASSYELAGENEQYF	TGTGCCAGCAGTTACGAACTAGCGGGAGAAAACGAGCAGTACTTC
TRBV20-1	TRBJ2-2	-	TRBD2	CSASHSAGRAGELFF	TGCAGTGCTAGTCACTCGGCAGGGAGGGCCGGGGAGCTGTTTTTT
TRBV12-3/TRBV12-4	TRBJ2-7	-	TRBD1	CASRGTDPYEQYF	TGTGCCAGCAGAGGGACAGATCCCTACGAGCAGTACTTC
TRBV18	TRBJ2-1	-	TRBD2	CASSLDAPTSGAYNEQFF	TGTGCCAGCTCACTGGATGCCCCTACTAGCGGGGCCTACAATGAGCAGTTCTTC
TRBV30	TRBJ2-7	-	-	CAWRQAPYEQYF	TGTGCCTGGAGACAGGCCCCTTACGAGCAGTACTTC
TRBV7-9	TRBJ2-1	-	-	CASSLLTPEQFF	TGTGCCAGCAGCTTATTAACCCCCGAGCAGTTCTTC
TRBV4-2	TRBJ2-2	-	-	CASQEGLPPTGELFF	TGTGCCAGCCAGGAAGGATTGCCTCCCACCGGGGAGCTGTTTTTT
TRBV4-1	TRBJ2-1	-	TRBD2	CASSHFLAGGPNEQFF	TGCGCCAGCAGCCATTTTCTAGCGGGAGGTCCAAATGAGCAGTTCTTC
TRBV27	TRBJ2-1	once	-	CASSVQPAIYNEQFF	TGTGCCAGCAGTGTCCAACCCGCCATCTACAATGAGCAGTTCTTC
TRBV27	TRBJ2-1	-	TRBD2	CASTSGDFNEQFF	TGTGCCAGTACAAGCGGGGACTTCAATGAGCAGTTCTTC
TRBV11-2	TRBJ1-2	-	TRBD1	CASSLDRIGQAENYGYTF	TGTGCCAGCAGCTTAGATAGAATAGGACAGGCTGAAAACTATGGCTACACCTTC
TRBV30	TRBJ1-1	-	-	CAWSVLSVAGPEAFF	TGTGCCTGGAGTGTACTTAGCGTGGCAGGACCTGAAGCTTTCTTT
TRBV11-3	TRBJ2-2	-	TRBD1	CASSFGTGAGELFF	TGTGCCAGCAGCTTCGGGACAGGGGCCGGGGAGCTGTTTTTT
TRBV20-1	TRBJ2-1	-	TRBD2	CSATSGGEDYNEQFF	TGCAGTGCTACCTCGGGGGGAGAAGACTACAATGAGCAGTTCTTC
TRBV30	TRBJ2-7	-	-	CAWSATGTSYEQYF	TGTGCCTGGAGTGCGACAGGAACCTCCTACGAGCAGTACTTC
TRBV6-5	TRBJ2-2	-	-	CASSYSGSGELFF	TGTGCCAGCAGTTACTCAGGTTCCGGGGAGCTGTTTTTT